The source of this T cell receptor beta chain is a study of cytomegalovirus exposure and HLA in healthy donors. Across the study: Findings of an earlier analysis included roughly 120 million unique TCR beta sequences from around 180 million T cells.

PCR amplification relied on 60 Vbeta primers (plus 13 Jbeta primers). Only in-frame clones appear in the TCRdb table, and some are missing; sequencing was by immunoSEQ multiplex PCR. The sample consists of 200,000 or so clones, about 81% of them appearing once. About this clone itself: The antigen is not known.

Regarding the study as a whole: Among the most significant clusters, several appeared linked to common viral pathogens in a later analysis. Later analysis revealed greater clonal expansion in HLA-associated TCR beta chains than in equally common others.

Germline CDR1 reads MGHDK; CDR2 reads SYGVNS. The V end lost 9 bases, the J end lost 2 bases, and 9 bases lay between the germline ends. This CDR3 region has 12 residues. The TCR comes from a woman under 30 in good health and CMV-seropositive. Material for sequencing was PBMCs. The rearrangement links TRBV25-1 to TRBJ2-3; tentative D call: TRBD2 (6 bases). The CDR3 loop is CASAGSTDTQYF. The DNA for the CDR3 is TGTGCCAGTGCGGGGTCCACAGATACGCAGTATTTT.